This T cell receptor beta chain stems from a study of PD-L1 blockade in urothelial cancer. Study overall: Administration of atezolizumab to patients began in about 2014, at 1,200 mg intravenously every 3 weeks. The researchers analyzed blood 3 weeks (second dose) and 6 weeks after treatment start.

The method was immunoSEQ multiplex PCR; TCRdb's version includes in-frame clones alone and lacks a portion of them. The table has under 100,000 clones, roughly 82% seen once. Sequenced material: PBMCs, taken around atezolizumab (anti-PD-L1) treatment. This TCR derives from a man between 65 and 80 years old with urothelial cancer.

Written as DNA, the CDR3 is TGTGCCAGTAGTCTAGGGCAGGTAGGCTCTGGGGCCAACGTCCTGACTTTC. Protein product: CASSLGQVGSGANVLTF. The chain has TRBV19 and TRBJ2-6, with unresolved D. The germline V gene encodes CDR1 LNHDA and CDR2 SQIVND (reference sequence). The CDR3 extends over 17 amino acids. The V end was cut by 5 bases, the J end by 0 bases, with 14 bases between. Supplemented by reference TRBV19 and TRBJ2-6, the full variable domain reads DGGITQSPKYLFRKEGQNVTLSCEQNLNHDAMYWYRQDPGQGLRLIYYSQIVNDFQKGDIAEGYSVSREKKESFPLTVTSAQKNPTAFYLCASSLGQVGSGANVLTFGAGSRLTVL.